Listed here are 5 T cell receptor beta chains from one sample, sequenced in a study of shared clonotypes between healthy human individuals. The table came from immunoSEQ multiplex PCR; TCRdb's copy has only in-frame clones and leaves some out. The sample holds 1.4 million to 1.5 million clones, roughly 96% seen once. The sample comprised naive CD4+ T cells sorted from blood. Described subset: CD45RA+ positively selected. The receptors come from a man aged 25 to 45 in good health.

A note on this clone: In the same sample, other DNA sequences code for this CDR3. This rearrangement joins TRBV6-4 to TRBJ2-1; D possibly uses TRBD1 or TRBD2 (7 bases each). The CDR3 spans 14 residues. Trimming shortened V by 7 bases and J by 0 bases, and 10 bases separated the two germline ends. Germline lookup yields CDR1 MRHNA and CDR2 SNTAGT. The chain's CDR3 is CASKRDSSYNEQFF. DNA for the CDR3: TGTGCCAGCAAGCGGGACAGCTCCTACAATGAGCAGTTCTTC.

This chain joins TRBV9 and TRBJ2-3; 8 bases are shared with TRBD1. The CDR3 extends over 16 amino acids. Germline CDR1 reads SGDLS; CDR2 reads YYNGEE. After removal of 3 bases from V and 0 bases from J, the junction contained 6 bases not matched to a gene. The CDR3 DNA is TGTGCCAGCAGCGCACAGGGGGATCCTAGCACAGATACGCAGTATTTT. This translates into CASSAQGDPSTDTQYF.

This clone has just one count. The chain uses TRBV6-6 and TRBJ2-7; 15 bases match TRBD2. The CDR3 has 16 residues. From germline, CDR1 is MNHNY and CDR2 SVGAGI (reference sequence). With 7 bases clipped from V and 6 bases from J, the junction kept 10 bases outside the gene matches. The CDR3 loop is CASTGTSGRSGFEQYF. The CDR3 DNA sequence: TGTGCCAGCACTGGGACTAGCGGGAGGTCGGGCTTCGAGCAGTACTTC.

The V and J genes are TRBV11-2 and TRBJ1-1; 8 nucleotides match TRBD1. Germline CDR1 and CDR2: SGHAT and FQNNGV. V lost 5 bases, J lost 1 base, and 3 bases stayed unmatched. This CDR3 region has 14 residues. CDR3 bases: TGTGCCAGCAGCCTCGGGACAGGGAACACTGAAGCTTTCTTT. Translating gives CASSLGTGNTEAFF.

This sequence joins TRBV5-4 and TRBJ2-7, with D uncertain. The CDR3 sequence is 13 residues long. Per germline, CDR1 SGHNT and CDR2 YYREEE (reference sequence). Trimming cost V 4 bases and J 1 base, with 9 bases left between them. In DNA, the CDR3 is TGTGCCAGCAGCCCAGACTTATCCTACGAGCAGTACTTC. Its translation is CASSPDLSYEQYF. The entire variable domain, with the rest obtained from reference TRBV5-4 and TRBJ2-7, is as follows: ETGVTQSPTHLIKTRGQQVTLRCSSQSGHNTVSWYQQALGQGPQFIFQYYREEENGRGNFPPRFSGLQFPNYSSELNVNALELDDSALYLCASSPDLSYEQYFGPGTRLTVT.